The rows below give T cell receptor beta chains drawn from one sample of a study of blood T cell repertoires in COVID-19. Using immunoSEQ multiplex PCR, the repertoire was profiled, and TCRdb retains in-frame clones only, with some absent. The sample comprises fewer than 30,000 clones, around 86% of which are singletons, and about 25% rests with the top ten. Sample: peripheral blood. Receptors originate from a human donor in a cohort sampled during active COVID-19. CDR3s include the opening cysteine and the closing phenylalanine or tryptophan. A D gene is named only where the DNA matches it firmly. Size is omitted from some rows. Given values are once, few, many or a class for expanded clones.

CDR3 | DNA | size | length | J | D | V
CASRPTGANTEAFF | TGTGCCAGCAGACCCACAGGGGCGAACACTGAAGCTTTCTTT | - | 14 | TRBJ1-1 | TRBD1 | TRBV6-4
CASRVRQGFTGELFF | TGTGCCAGTAGGGTGAGACAGGGCTTCACCGGGGAGCTGTTTTTT | - | 15 | TRBJ2-2 | TRBD1 | TRBV19
CASSLQKTGGDYGYTF | TGTGCCAGCAGCTTACAGAAGACAGGGGGAGACTATGGCTACACCTTC | few | 16 | TRBJ1-2 | TRBD1 | TRBV11-3
CASGRSGGETQYF | TGTGCCAGCGGCCGTAGCGGGGGGGAGACCCAGTACTTC | - | 13 | TRBJ2-5 | TRBD2 | TRBV7-9
CSALEYGYTF | TGCAGTGCCCTCGAGTATGGCTACACCTTC | - | 10 | TRBJ1-2 | - | TRBV20-1
CASSSRAGGPTPQHF | TGTGCCAGCAGCTCCCGGGCGGGGGGGCCAACGCCCCAGCATTTT | - | 15 | TRBJ1-5 | - | TRBV7-8
CASSEGGANYGYTF | TGTGCCAGCAGTGAGGGTGGAGCTAACTATGGCTACACCTTC | - | 14 | TRBJ1-2 | - | TRBV6-1
CASSGRLAKTYEQYF | TGTGCCAGCAGCGGGAGACTAGCGAAAACCTACGAGCAGTACTTC | once | 15 | TRBJ2-7 | TRBD2 | TRBV11-3
CASSYQRQGRAYEQYF | TGTGCCAGCAGTTACCAAAGACAGGGAAGGGCCTACGAGCAGTACTTC | - | 16 | TRBJ2-7 | TRBD1 | TRBV6-2/TRBV6-3
CASSPGLAFQETQYF | TGTGCCAGCAGCCCCGGACTAGCTTTCCAAGAGACCCAGTACTTC | - | 15 | TRBJ2-5 | TRBD2 | TRBV5-6
CASRAGTGVGYTF | TGTGCCAGCAGAGCTGGGACAGGGGTTGGCTACACCTTC | - | 13 | TRBJ1-2 | TRBD1 | TRBV6-6
CASSRSGGAAGQFF | TGTGCCAGCAGTCGTAGCGGGGGGGCCGCAGGGCAGTTCTTC | once | 14 | TRBJ2-1 | TRBD2 | TRBV6-5
CASSQARGQGVVLGEAFF | TGCGCCAGCAGCCAAGCAAGGGGCCAGGGTGTAGTATTAGGTGAAGCTTTCTTT | - | 18 | TRBJ1-1 | - | TRBV4-3
CASSLTGMGKLFF | TGTGCCAGCAGTTTGACAGGAATGGGAAAACTGTTTTTT | - | 13 | TRBJ1-4 | - | TRBV28
CASSPHRGVLQVHEQYF | TGTGCCAGCAGCCCCCACCGGGGGGTTCTCCAGGTTCACGAGCAGTACTTC | - | 17 | TRBJ2-7 | TRBD2 | TRBV6-2/TRBV6-3
CASSPRPGTYEQYF | TGTGCCAGCAGCCCTCGCCCAGGGACCTACGAGCAGTACTTC | - | 14 | TRBJ2-7 | - | TRBV9
CASSLRGGSYNEQFF | TGTGCCAGCAGCCTTCGCGGGGGGTCCTACAATGAGCAGTTCTTC | - | 15 | TRBJ2-1 | TRBD2 | TRBV3-1/TRBV3-2
CASSRGTGTVNTEAFF | TGCGCCAGCAGCCGAGGGACCGGGACAGTCAACACTGAAGCTTTCTTT | once | 16 | TRBJ1-1 | TRBD1 | TRBV5-1
CASSQGISGEPQHF | TGCGCCAGCAGCCAAGGAATATCAGGGGAGCCCCAGCATTTT | - | 14 | TRBJ1-5 | - | TRBV4-1
CASSLTPGNTEAFF | TGTGCCAGCAGCTTAACCCCAGGGAACACTGAAGCTTTCTTT | - | 14 | TRBJ1-1 | - | TRBV7-3
CASSLHLPGLNYGYTF | TGTGCCAGCAGCTTGCATCTTCCAGGGCTTAACTATGGCTACACCTTC | - | 16 | TRBJ1-2 | - | TRBV5-5
CASNPGQGHYGYTF | TGTGCCAGCAACCCGGGACAGGGGCACTATGGCTACACCTTC | few | 14 | TRBJ1-2 | TRBD1 | TRBV11-3
CASSSTSGGYGYTF | TGCGCCAGCAGCTCTACTTCAGGGGGGTATGGCTACACCTTC | - | 14 | TRBJ1-2 | TRBD1 | TRBV5-1
CASSWTGTTYEQYF | TGTGCCAGCAGCTGGACAGGAACTACCTACGAGCAGTACTTC | - | 14 | TRBJ2-7 | TRBD1 | TRBV7-2
CASRRGPDTQYF | TGTGCCAGTAGGAGGGGGCCAGATACGCAGTATTTT | - | 12 | TRBJ2-3 | TRBD1 | TRBV19
CASSLDYSGTEAFF | TGTGCCAGCAGCTTAGATTATTCAGGTACTGAAGCTTTCTTT | - | 14 | TRBJ1-1 | - | TRBV11-2
CASSFRLAEETQYF | TGCGCCAGCAGCTTCCGACTAGCGGAAGAGACCCAGTACTTC | once | 14 | TRBJ2-5 | TRBD2 | TRBV5-1
CASNRAMGAGNEQFF | TGTGCCAGCAACAGGGCAATGGGGGCCGGCAATGAGCAGTTCTTC | - | 15 | TRBJ2-1 | - | TRBV28
CASSVAEQALREQYF | TGTGCCAGCAGCGTAGCTGAACAGGCTTTACGCGAGCAGTACTTC | - | 15 | TRBJ2-7 | - | TRBV9
CASSQGQGAMARETQYF | TGTGCCAGCAGCCAGGGACAGGGGGCGATGGCACGGGAGACCCAGTACTTC | - | 17 | TRBJ2-5 | TRBD1 | TRBV4-2
CASSQERTSGTDTQYF | TGCGCCAGCAGCCAGGAAAGGACTAGCGGCACAGATACGCAGTATTTT | - | 16 | TRBJ2-3 | TRBD2 | TRBV4-3
CASSPFGGAGENIQYF | TGTGCCAGCAGCCCCTTTGGGGGGGCAGGGGAAAACATTCAGTACTTC | - | 16 | TRBJ2-4 | - | TRBV7-8
CASSARGANPYEQYF | TGTGCCAGCAGCGCCCGCGGAGCAAATCCCTACGAGCAGTACTTC | - | 15 | TRBJ2-7 | - | TRBV7-9
CASSRPGQGRETQYF | TGTGCCAGCAGTAGACCGGGACAGGGTCGAGAGACCCAGTACTTC | - | 15 | TRBJ2-5 | TRBD1 | TRBV6-5
CASSWTSLSNEQFF | TGCGCCAGCAGCTGGACTAGCCTCAGCAATGAGCAGTTCTTC | - | 14 | TRBJ2-1 | TRBD2 | TRBV4-3
CSVGRGNTDTQYF | TGCAGCGTGGGGAGGGGGAACACAGATACGCAGTATTTT | - | 13 | TRBJ2-3 | - | TRBV29-1